The present TCR beta chain was sequenced within a study of a mutant IDH1 vaccine in newly diagnosed glioma. A word on this clone: Its target is unknown.

TCRdb keeps only in-frame clones here, not all; method: immunoSEQ multiplex PCR. The sample shows around 92,000 clones, around nine tenths of them seen only once. Findings and limits, study-wide: Altogether, 80% to 95% of patients exhibited vaccine-induced immune responses.

Documented time point: baseline, week 1 (first vaccination visit). The treatment: pre-vaccination baseline after standard-of-care therapy. Material: PBMCs, obtained from a glioma patient treated with radiotherapy, temozolomide or both. This clonotype originated in a woman between 45 and 60 years old with glioma.

CDR3 protein: CASSPDPGSYNEQFF. The CDR3 region has the DNA TGCGCCAGCAGCCCTGACCCGGGCTCCTACAATGAGCAGTTCTTC. The chain carries TRBV5-1 and TRBJ2-1; D remains unclear. Germline assignment: CDR1 SGHRS and CDR2 YFSETQ. The V end lost 4 bases, the J end lost 0 bases, and 11 bases lay between the germline ends. This CDR3 is 15 amino acids long.